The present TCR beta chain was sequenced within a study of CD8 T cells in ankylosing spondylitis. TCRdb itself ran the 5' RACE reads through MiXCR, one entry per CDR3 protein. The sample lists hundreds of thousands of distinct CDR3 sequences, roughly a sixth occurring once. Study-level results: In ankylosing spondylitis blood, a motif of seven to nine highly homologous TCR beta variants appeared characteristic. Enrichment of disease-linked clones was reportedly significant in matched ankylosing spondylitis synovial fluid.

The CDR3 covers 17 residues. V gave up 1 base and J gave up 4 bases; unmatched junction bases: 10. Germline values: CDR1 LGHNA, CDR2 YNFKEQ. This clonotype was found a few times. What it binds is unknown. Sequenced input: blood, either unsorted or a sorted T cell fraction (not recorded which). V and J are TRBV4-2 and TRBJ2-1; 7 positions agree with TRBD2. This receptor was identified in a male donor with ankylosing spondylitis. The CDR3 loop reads CASSQGTCGGLYNEQFF. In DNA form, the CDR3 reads TGTGCCAGCAGCCAAGGGACTTGCGGGGGTTTATACAATGAGCAGTTCTTC.